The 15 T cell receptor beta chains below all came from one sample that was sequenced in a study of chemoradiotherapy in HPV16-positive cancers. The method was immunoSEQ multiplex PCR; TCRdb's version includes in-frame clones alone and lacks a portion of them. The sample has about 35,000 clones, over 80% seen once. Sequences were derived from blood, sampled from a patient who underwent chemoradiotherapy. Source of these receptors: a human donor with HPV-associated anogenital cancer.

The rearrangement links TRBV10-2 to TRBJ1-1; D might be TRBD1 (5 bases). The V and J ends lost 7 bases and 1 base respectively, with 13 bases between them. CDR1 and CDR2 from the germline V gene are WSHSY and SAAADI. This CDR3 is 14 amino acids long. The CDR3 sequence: CASTSRRGNTEAFF. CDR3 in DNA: TGCGCCAGCACCTCCCGGAGGGGGAACACTGAAGCTTTCTTT.

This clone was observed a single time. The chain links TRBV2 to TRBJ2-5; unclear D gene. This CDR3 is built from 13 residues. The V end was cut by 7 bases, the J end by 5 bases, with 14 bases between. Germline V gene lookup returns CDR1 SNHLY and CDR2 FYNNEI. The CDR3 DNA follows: TGTGCCAGCACTAGATTTGGGTCGGAGACCCAGTACTTC. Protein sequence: CASTRFGSETQYF.

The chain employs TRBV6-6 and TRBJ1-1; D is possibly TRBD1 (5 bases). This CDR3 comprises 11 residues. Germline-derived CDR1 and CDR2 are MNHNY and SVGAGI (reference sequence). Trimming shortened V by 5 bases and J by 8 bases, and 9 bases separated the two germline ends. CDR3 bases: TGTGCCAGCAGTCCGGGACGGGAAGCTTTCTTT. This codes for CASSPGREAFF.

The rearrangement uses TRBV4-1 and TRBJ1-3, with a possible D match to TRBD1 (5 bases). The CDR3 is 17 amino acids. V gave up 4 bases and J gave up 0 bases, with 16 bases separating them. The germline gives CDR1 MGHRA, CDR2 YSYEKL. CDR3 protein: CASSRPGLDSSGNTIYF. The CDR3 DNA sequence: TGCGCCAGCAGCCGACCCGGCCTCGACAGCTCTGGAAACACCATATATTTT.

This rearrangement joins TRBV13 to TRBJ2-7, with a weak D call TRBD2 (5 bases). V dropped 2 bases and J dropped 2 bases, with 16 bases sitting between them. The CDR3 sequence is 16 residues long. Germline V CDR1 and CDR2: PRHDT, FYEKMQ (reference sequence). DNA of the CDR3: TGTGCCAGCAGCTTACGTCGGGGTCATAGGGCCTACGAGCAGTACTTC. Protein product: CASSLRRGHRAYEQYF.

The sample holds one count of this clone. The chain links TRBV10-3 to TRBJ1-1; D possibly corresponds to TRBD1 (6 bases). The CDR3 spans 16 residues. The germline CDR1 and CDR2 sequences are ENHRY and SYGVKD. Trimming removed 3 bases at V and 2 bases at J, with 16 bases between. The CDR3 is CAISDGWGRGNTEAFF. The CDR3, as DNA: TGTGCCATCAGTGATGGATGGGGCAGGGGCAACACTGAAGCTTTCTTT.

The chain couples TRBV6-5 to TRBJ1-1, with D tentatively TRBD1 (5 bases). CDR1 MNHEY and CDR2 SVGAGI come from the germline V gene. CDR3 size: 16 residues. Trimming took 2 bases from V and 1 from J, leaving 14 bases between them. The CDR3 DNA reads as TGTGCCAGCAGTTACGATTGGGGGACGGAGAACACTGAAGCTTTCTTT. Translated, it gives CASSYDWGTENTEAFF.

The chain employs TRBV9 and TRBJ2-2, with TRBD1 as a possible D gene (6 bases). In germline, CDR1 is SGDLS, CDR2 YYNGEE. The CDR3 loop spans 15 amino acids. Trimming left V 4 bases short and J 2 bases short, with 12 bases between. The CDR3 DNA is TGTGCCAGCAGCCCTTGGACAGCAAACACCGGGGAGCTGTTTTTT. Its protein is CASSPWTANTGELFF.

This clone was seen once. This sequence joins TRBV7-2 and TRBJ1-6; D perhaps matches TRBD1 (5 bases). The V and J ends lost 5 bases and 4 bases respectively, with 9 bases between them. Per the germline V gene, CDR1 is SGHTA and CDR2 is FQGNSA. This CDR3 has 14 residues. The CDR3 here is CASSRQIYNSPLHF. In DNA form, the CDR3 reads TGTGCCAGCAGCCGACAGATTTATAATTCACCCCTCCACTTT.

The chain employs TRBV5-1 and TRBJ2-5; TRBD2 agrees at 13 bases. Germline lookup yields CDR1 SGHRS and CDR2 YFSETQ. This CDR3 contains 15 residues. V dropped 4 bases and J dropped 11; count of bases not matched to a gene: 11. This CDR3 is CASSVTSGGAWEQYF. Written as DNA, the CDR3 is TGCGCCAGCAGCGTAACTAGCGGGGGGGCCTGGGAGCAGTACTTC.

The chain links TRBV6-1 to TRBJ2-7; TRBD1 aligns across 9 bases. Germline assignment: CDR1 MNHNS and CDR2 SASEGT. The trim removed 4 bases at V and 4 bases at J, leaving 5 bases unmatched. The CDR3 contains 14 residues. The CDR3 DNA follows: TGTGCCAGCAGTGTGGGACAGGGTCGGTACGAGCAGTACTTC. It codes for CASSVGQGRYEQYF.

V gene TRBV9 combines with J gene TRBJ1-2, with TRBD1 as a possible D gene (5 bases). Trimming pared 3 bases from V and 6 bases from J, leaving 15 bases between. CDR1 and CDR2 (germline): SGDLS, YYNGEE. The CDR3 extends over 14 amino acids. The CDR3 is CASSGGRGTNGYTF. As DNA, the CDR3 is TGTGCCAGCAGCGGGGGGAGGGGTACCAATGGCTACACCTTC.

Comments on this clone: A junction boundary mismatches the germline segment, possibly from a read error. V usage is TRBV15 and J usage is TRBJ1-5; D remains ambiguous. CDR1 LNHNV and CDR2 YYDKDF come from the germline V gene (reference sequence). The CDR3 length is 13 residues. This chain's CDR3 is CATSGKGNRPQHF. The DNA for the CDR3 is TGTGCCACCAGCGGAAAAGGGAATCGGCCCCAGCATTTT.

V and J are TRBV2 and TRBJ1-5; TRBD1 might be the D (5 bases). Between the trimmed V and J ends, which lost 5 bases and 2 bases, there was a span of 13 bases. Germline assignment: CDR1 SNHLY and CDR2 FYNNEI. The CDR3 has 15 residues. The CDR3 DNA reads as TGTGCCAGCAGTTGGACCCGGGGGGGCAATCAGCCCCAGCATTTT. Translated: CASSWTRGGNQPQHF.

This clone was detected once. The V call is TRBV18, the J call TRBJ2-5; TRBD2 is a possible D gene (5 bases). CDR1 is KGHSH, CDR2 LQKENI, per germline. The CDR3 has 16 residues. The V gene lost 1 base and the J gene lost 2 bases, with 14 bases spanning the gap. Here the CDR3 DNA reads TGTGCCAGCTCACCACAGGGAGAAAGCCGGCAAGAGACCCAGTACTTC. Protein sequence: CASSPQGESRQETQYF. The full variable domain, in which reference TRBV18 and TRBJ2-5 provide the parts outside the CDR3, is NAGVMQNPRHLVRRRGQEARLRCSPMKGHSHVYWYRQLPEEGLKFMVYLQKENIIDESGMPKERFSAEFPKEGPSILRIQQVVRGDSAAYFCASSPQGESRQETQYFGPGTRLLVL.